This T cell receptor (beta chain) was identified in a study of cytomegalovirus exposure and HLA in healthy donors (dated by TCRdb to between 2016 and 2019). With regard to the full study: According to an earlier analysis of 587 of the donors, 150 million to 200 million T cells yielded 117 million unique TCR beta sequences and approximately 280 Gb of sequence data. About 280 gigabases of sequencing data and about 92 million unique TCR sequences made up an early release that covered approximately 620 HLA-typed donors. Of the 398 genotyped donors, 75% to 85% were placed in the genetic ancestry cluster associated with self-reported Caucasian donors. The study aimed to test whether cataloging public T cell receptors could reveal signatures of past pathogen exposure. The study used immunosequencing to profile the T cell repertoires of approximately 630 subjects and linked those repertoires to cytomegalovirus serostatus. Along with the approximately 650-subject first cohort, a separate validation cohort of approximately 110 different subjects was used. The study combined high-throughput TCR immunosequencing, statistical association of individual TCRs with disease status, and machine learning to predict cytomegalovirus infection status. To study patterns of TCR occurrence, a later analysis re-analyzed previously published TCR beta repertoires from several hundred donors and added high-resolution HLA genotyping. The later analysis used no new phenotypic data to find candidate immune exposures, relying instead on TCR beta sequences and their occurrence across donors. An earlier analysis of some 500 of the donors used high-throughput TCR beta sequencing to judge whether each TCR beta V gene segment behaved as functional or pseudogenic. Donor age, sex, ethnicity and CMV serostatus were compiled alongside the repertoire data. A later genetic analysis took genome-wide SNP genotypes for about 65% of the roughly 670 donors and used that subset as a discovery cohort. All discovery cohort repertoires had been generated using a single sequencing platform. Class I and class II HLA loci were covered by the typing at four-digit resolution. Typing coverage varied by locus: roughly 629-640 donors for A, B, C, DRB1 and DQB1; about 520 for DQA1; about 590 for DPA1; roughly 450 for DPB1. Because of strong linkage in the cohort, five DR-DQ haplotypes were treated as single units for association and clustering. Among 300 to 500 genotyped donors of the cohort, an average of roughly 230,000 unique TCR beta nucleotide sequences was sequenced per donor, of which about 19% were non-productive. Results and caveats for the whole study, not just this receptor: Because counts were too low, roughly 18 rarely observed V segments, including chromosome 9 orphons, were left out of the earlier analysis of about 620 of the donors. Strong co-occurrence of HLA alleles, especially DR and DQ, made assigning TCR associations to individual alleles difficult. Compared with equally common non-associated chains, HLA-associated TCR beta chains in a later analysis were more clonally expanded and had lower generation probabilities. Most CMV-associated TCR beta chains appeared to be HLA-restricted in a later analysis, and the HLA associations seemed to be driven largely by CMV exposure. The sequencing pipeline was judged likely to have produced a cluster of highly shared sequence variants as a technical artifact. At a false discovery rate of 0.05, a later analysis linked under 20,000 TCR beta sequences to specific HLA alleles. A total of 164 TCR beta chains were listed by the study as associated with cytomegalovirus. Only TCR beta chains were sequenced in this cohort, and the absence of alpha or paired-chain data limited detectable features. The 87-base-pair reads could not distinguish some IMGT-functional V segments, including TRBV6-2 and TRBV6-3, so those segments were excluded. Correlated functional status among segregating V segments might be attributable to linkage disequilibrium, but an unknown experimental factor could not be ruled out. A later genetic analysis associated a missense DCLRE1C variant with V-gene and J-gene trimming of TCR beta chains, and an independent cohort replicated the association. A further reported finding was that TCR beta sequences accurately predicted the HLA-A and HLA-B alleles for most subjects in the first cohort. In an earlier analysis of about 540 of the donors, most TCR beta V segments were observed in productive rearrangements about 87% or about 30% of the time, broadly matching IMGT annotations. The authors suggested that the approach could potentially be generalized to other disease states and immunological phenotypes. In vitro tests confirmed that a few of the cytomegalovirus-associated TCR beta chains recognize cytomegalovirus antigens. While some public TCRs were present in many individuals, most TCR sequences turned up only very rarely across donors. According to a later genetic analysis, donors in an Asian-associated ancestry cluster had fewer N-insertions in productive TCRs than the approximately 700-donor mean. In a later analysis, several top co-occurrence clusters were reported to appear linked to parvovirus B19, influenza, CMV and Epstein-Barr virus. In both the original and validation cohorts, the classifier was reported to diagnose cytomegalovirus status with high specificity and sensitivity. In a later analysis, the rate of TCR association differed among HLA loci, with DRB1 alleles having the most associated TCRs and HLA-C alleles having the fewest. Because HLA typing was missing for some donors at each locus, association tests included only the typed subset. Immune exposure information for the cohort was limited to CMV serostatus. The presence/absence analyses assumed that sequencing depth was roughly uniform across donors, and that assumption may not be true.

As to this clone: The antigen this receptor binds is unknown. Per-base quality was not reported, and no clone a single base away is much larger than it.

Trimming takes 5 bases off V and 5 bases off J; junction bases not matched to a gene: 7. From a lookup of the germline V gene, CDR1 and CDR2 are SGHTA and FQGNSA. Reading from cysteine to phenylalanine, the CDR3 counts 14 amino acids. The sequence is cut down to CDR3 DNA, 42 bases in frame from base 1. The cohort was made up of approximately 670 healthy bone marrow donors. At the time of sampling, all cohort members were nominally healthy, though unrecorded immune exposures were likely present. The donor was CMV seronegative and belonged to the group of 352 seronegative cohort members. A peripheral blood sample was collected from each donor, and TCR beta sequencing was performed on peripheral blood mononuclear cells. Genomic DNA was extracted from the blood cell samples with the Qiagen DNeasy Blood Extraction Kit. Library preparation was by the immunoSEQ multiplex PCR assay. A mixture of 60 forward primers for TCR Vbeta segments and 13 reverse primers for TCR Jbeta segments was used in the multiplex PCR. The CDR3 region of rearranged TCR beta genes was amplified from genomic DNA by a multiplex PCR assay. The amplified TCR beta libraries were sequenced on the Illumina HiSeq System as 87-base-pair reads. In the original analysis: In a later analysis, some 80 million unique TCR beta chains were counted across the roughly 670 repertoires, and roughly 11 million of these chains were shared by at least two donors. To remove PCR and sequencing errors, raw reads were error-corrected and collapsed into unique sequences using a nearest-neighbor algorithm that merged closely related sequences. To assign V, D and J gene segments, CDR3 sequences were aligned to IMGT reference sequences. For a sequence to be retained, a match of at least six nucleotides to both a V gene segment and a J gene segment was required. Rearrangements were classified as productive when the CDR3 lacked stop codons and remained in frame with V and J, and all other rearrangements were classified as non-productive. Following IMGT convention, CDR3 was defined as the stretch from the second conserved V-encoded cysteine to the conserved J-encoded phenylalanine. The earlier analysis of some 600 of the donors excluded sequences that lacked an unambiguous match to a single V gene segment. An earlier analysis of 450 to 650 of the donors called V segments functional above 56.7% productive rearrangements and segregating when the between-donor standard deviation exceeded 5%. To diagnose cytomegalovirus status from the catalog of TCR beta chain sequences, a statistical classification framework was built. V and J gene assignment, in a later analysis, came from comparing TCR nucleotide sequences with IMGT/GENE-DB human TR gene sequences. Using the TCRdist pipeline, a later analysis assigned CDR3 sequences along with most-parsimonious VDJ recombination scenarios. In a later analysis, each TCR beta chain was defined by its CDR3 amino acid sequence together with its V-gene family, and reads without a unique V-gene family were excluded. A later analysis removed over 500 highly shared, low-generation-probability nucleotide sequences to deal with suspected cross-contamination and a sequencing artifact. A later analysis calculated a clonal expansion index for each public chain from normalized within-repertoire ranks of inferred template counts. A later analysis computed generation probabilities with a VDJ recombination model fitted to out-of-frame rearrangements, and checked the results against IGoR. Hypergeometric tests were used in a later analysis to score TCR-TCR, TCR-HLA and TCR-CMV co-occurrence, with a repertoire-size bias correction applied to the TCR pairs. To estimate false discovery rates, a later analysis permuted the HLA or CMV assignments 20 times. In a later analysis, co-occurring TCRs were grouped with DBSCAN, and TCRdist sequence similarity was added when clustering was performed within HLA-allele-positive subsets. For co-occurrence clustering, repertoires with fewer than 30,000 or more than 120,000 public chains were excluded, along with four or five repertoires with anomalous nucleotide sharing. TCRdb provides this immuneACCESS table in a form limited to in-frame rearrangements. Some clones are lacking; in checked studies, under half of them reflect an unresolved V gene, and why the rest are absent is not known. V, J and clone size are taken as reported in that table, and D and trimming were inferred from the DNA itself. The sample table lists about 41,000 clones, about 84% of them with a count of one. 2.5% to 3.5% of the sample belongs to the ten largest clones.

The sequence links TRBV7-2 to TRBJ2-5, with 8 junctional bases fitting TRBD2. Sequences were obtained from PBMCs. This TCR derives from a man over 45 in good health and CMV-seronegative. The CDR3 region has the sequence CASSRSGMWETQYF. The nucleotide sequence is TGTGCCAGCAGCCGTAGCGGGATGTGGGAGACCCAGTACTTC.